This TCR beta chain was retrieved from a study of graft-versus-host responses after intestinal transplantation. Whole-study context: Every recipient underwent anti-thymocyte globulin induction, then tacrolimus and steroids for roughly 3 years. Study outcomes and limitations: GvH clones were found in recipient marrow; some appeared first in ileum or blood. Peak circulating GvH clone levels tracked with early post-transplant HvG declines. Clonal ratios of graft-versus-host to host-versus-graft in allografts were high for patients exhibiting graft-donor T cell macrochimerism.

Sequenced by immunoSEQ multiplex PCR; TCRdb stores in-frame clones only, minus some. The data contain 90,000 to 100,000 clones, over 75% of them singletons. The CDR3 is 14 residues long. Deletions cut 5 bases from V and 0 bases from J, with 10 bases between. Germline CDR1 SGHVS, CDR2 FQNEAQ. As concerns this clone: Antigen: not known.

This TCR was sampled from a human donor who received an intestinal transplant. This chain uses TRBV7-8 with TRBJ1-1, with a weak D call TRBD1 (6 bases). The specimen comprised unstimulated CD8+ T cells sorted from spleen or lymph node cells, sampled before intestinal transplant. The CDR3 region has the DNA TGTGCCAGCAGCCAGACAGGCATGAACACTGAAGCTTTCTTT. Translating it yields CASSQTGMNTEAFF. The full variable domain, with the rest looked up from reference TRBV7-8 and TRBJ1-1, is GAGVSQSPRYKVAKRGQDVALRCDPISGHVSLFWYQQALGQGPEFLTYFQNEAQLDKSGLPSDRFFAERPEGSVSTLKIQRTQQEDSAVYLCASSQTGMNTEAFFGQGTRLTVV.